This TCR beta chain derives from a study of T-cell reconstitution after alpha-beta-depleted transplantation in children (dated by TCRdb to 2016 to 2017). Regarding the study in general: T-cell immune reconstitution after TCRalphabeta/CD19-depleted allogeneic hematopoietic cell transplantation in children was quantitatively tracked in the study by means of TCR repertoire profiling.

Libraries came from PCR. Sequencing relied on an Illumina HiSeq 2500. TCR library preparation used molecular barcoding, with unique molecular identifiers applied to normalize quantification of the TCRbeta repertoire. Clones were called with MiXCR by TCRdb after fastp trimmed the public reads at Q25, and only in-frame beta chains were retained. Every distinct CDR3 protein forms one entry, paired with its most common genes and DNA. For this sample there are approximately 50,000 distinct CDR3 sequences; roughly 52% appear just once. Less than 45% of the sample belongs to the ten largest clones. Comment on this clonotype: Its antigen is currently not known. No clone much larger than this one lies a single base away; base qualities are absent.

As encoded in the germline V gene, CDR1 is MNHEY while CDR2 is SVGAGI. There are 15 amino acids in the CDR3, from cysteine to phenylalanine inclusive. The only DNA kept is the CDR3, 45 bases in frame from the first base. V is shortened by 0 bases, J by 10 bases, and the region joining them spans 18 bases. General findings and caveats noted by the study authors: In some patients, the high TCRbeta diversity seen at day 60 was put down to recipient T cells and intrathymic progenitors that had survived conditioning. Hyperexpanded clone frequencies declined over subsequent months; after one year, T-cell counts and TCRbeta diversity were mostly attributed to newly produced T cells. The apparently early recovery of alphabetaT-cell counts about two months after transplant reportedly depended on only several hundred rapidly expanded clones that came from non-depleted graft cells.

Per the publication, the treatment or condition label means: allogeneic hematopoietic cell transplantation with graft depleted of TCRalphabeta T cells and CD19 B cells. TCRalphabeta/CD19-depleted allogeneic hematopoietic cell grafts were given to the transplant recipients, all of whom were children. Source: peripheral blood, taken before TCRalphabeta/CD19-depleted stem cell transplant. This TCR came from a boy under two years old with SCID, due to receive a stem cell transplant. In this chain, TRBV6-5 is recombined with TRBJ1-2; TRBD1 is possibly the D segment (6 matching bases). The CDR3 amino acid sequence is: CASSYSRGQRDDYTF. The DNA sequence follows: TGTGCCAGCAGTTACTCACGGGGGCAGAGGGATGACTACACCTTC.